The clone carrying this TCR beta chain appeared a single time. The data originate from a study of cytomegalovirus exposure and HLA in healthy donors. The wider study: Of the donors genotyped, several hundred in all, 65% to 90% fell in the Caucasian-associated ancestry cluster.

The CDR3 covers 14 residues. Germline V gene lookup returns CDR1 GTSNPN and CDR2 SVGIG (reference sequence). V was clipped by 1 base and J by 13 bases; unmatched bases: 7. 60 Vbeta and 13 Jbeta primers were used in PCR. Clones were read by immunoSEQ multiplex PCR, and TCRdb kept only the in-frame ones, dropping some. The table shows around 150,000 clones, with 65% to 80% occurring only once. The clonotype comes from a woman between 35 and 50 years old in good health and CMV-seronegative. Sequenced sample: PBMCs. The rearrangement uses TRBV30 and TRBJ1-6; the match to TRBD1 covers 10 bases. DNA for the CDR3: TGTGCCTGGAGTGGACCGGGACAGGGGTACCCCCTCCACTTT. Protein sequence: CAWSGPGQGYPLHF.